The following is a T cell receptor beta chain sequence with its context. What it recognizes is unknown. The sample is drawn from a study of monozygotic twins with cystic fibrosis. The CDR3 is made up of 12 amino acids. V was shortened by 6 bases and J by 0 bases, with 7 bases between the two germline ends. CDR1 SQVTM and CDR2 ANQGSEA come from the germline V gene. TCRdb keeps only in-frame clones here, not all; method: immunoSEQ multiplex PCR. Found here are about 14,000 clones, approximately 92% of them singletons; the top ten hold approximately 0.7%. Study findings and constraints: Monozygotic CF twin pairs shared significantly more nucleotide-identical clonotypes than unrelated CF individuals did.

Material for sequencing was blood. This TCR came from a boy aged 5-17 years with cystic fibrosis. The chain has TRBV29-1 and TRBJ2-3; the D is unclear. The CDR3 DNA reads as TGCAGCGTGATTGACAGCACAGATACGCAGTATTTT. Translating gives CSVIDSTDTQYF.